This TCR beta chain was captured in a study of control samples from healthy donors and cancer patients. Germline V gene data show CDR1 as LGHNA and CDR2 as YNFKEQ. The CDR3 covers 14 residues. V shed 3 bases, J shed 7 bases, and the junction held 5 bases outside the gene matches. Libraries were prepared by immunoSEQ multiplex PCR; TCRdb keeps only in-frame clonotypes and omits some of them. The sample comprises 20,000 to 30,000 clones, 82% of which are singletons, and around 23% rests with the top ten. The sequence was obtained from a man aged 55 to 70 with colorectal cancer. This sequence joins TRBV4-2 and TRBJ2-2; 7 bases agree with TRBD1. Sequenced: PBMCs. DNA for the CDR3: TGTGCCAGCAGCCATGACAGGGAACGCGGGGAGCTGTTTTTT. It translates to CASSHDRERGELFF.